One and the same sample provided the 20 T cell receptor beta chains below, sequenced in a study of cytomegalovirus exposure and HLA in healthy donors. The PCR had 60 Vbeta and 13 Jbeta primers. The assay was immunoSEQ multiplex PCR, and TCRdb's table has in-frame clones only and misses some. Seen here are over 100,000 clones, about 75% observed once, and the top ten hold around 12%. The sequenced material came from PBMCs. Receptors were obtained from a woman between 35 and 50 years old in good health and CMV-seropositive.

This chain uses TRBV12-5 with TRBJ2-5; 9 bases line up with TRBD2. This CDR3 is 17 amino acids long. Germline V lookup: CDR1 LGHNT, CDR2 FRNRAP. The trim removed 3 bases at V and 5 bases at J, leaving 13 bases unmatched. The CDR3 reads CASGLAGVGAGGETQYF. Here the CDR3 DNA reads TGTGCTAGTGGTTTAGCCGGGGTCGGGGCGGGGGGGGAGACCCAGTACTTC.

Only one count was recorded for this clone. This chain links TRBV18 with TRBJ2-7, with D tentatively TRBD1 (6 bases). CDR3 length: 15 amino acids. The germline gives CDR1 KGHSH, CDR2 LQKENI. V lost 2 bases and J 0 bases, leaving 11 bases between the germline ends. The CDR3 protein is CASSPTTGGSYEQYF. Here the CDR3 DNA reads TGTGCCAGCTCACCAACGACAGGAGGCTCCTACGAGCAGTACTTC.

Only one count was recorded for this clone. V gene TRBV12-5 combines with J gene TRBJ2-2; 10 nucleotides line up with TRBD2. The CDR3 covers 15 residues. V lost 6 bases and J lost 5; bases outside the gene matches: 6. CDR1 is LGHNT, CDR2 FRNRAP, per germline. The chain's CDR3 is CASGLGLALTGELFF. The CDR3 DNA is TGTGCTAGTGGGCTGGGACTAGCGTTGACCGGGGAGCTGTTTTTT.

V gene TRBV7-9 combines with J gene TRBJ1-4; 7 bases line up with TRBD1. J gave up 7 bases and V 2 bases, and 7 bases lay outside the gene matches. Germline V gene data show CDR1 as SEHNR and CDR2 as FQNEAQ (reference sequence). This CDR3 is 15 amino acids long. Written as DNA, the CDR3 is TGTGCCAGCAGCTTAACAGGGGAGAGCCTTGAAAAACTGTTTTTT. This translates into CASSLTGESLEKLFF.

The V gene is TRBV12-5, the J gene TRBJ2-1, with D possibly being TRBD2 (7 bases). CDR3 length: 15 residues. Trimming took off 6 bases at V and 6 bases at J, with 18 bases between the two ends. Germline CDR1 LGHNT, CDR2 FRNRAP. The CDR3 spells CASGSGGGRSNEQFF. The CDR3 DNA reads TGTGCTAGTGGGAGTGGGGGGGGCCGAAGCAATGAGCAGTTCTTC.

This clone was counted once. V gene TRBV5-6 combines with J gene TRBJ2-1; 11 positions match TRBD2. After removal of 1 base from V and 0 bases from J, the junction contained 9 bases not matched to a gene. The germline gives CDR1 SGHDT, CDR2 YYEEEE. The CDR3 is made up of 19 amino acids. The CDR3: CASSLWRLAGSSSYNEQFF. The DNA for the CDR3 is TGTGCCAGCAGCTTGTGGAGACTAGCGGGGTCCAGCTCCTACAATGAGCAGTTCTTC.

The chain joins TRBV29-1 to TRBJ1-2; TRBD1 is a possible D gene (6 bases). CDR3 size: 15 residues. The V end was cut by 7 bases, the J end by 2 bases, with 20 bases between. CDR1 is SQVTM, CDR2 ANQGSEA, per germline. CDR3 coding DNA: TGCAGCGCGACGGGGGGCGCTGGTGTCAACTATGGCTACACCTTC. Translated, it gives CSATGGAGVNYGYTF.

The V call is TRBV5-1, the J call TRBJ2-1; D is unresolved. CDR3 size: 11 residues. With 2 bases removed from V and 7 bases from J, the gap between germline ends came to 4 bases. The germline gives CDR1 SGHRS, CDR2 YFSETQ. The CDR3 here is CASSFNNEQFF. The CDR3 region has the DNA TGCGCCAGCAGCTTCAATAATGAGCAGTTCTTC.

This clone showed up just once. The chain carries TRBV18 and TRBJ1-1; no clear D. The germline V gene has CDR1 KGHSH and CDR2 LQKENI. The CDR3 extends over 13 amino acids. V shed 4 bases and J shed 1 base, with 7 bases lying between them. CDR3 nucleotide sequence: TGTGCCAGCTCACGCGACAAGAACACTGAAGCTTTCTTT. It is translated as CASSRDKNTEAFF.

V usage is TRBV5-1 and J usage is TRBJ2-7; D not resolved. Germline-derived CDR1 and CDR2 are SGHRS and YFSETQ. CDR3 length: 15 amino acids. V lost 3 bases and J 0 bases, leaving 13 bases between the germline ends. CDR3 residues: CASSSVVTSSYEQYF. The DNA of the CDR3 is TGCGCCAGCAGCTCGGTGGTTACGAGCTCCTACGAGCAGTACTTC.

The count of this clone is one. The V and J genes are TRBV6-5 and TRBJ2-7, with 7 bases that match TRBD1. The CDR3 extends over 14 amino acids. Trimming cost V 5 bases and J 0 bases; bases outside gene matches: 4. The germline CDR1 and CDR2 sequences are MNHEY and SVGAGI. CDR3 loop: CASSLQGDSYEQYF. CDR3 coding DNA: TGTGCCAGCAGTCTCCAGGGGGACTCCTACGAGCAGTACTTC.

CDR3 in DNA: TGTGCCAGCAGCCCCTCCCGTCTAGCGGGGGGGACAGATACGCAGTATTTT. Translated: CASSPSRLAGGTDTQYF. This chain links TRBV7-2 with TRBJ2-3, with TRBD2 matching 12 bases. With V trimmed by 5 bases and J by 3 bases, 9 bases remained unmatched. Germline CDR1 reads SGHTA; CDR2 reads FQGNSA. The CDR3 runs 17 residues.

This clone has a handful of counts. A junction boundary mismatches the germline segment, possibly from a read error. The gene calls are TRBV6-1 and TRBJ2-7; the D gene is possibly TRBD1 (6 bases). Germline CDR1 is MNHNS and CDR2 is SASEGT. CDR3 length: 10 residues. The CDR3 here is CASSEFRTAF. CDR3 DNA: TGTGCCAGCAGTGAATTTAGGACAGCCTTC.

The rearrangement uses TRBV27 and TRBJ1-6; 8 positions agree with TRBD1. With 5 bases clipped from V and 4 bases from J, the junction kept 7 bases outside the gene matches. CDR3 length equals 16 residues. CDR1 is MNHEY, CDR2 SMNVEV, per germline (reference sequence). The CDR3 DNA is TGTGCCAGCAGTGACCTTAGGACAGGGTATAATTCACCCCTCCACTTT. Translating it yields CASSDLRTGYNSPLHF.

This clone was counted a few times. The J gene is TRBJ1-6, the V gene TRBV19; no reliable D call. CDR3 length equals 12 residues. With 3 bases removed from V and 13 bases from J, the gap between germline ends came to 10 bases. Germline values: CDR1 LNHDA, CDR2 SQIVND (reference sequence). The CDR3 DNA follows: TGTGCCAGTAGTATTGTTACCCAGCCCCTCCACTTT. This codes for CASSIVTQPLHF.

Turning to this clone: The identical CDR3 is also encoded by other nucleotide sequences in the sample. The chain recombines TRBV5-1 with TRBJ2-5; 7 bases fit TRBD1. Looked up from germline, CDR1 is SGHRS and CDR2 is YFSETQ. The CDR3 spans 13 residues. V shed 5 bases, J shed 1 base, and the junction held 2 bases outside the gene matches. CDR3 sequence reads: CASRGGSQETQYF. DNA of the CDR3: TGCGCCAGCAGAGGGGGCTCCCAAGAGACCCAGTACTTC.

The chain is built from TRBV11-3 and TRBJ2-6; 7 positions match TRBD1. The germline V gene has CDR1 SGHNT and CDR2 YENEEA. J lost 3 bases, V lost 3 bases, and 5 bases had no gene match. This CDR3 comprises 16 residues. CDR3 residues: CASSLVRGLGANVLTF. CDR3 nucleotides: TGTGCCAGCAGCTTGGTTAGGGGGCTTGGGGCCAACGTCCTGACTTTC.

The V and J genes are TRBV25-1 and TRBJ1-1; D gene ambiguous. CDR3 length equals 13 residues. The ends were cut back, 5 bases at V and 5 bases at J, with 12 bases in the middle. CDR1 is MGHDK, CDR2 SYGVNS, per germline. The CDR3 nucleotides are TGTGCCAGCAGTCGGGGAGGGCTGACTGAAGCTTTCTTT. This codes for CASSRGGLTEAFF.

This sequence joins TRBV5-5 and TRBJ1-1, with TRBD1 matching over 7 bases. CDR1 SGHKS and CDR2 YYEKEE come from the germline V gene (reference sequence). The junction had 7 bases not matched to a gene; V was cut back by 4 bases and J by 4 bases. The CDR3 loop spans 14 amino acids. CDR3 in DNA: TGTGCCAGCAGCCTCCAAACAGGGGTCACTGAAGCTTTCTTT. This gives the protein CASSLQTGVTEAFF.

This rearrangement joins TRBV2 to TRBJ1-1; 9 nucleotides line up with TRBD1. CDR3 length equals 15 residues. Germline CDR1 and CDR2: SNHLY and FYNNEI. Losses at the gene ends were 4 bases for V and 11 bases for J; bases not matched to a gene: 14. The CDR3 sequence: CASSGPGQGLSRAFF. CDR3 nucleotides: TGTGCCAGCAGTGGGCCGGGACAGGGCTTGTCACGGGCTTTCTTT.